These T cell receptor gamma chains were read from a single sample in a study of Vδ1+ human thymocytes. TCRdb reanalyzed the multiplex PCR reads using CATT. The data show tens of thousands of gamma-chain clones, with about 19% seen just once and around 2% held by the top ten. The sample taken for sequencing was Vdelta1+ gamma-delta thymocytes from the thymus. These receptor sequences come from a girl less than two years old who had congenital heart surgery. CDR3s include the opening cysteine and the closing phenylalanine or tryptophan. Clone size, where shown, is once, few, many, or a class for clones that have expanded.

abundance: few; v_gene: TRGV9; j_gene: TRGJ1/TRGJ2; CDR3nt: TGTGCCTTGTGGGAGGTGCCCACTTATTATAAGAAACTCTTT; CDR3aa: CALWEVPTYYKKLF
abundance: .; v_gene: TRGV2; j_gene: TRGJ1/TRGJ2; CDR3nt: TGTGCCACCTGGGACGGGCCGGAGGAGAAACTCTTT; CDR3aa: CATWDGPEEKLF
abundance: few; v_gene: TRGV9; j_gene: TRGJ1/TRGJ2; CDR3nt: TGTGCCTTGTGGGAGGTGCAATCGGATTATTATAAGAAACTCTTT; CDR3aa: CALWEVQSDYYKKLF
abundance: .; v_gene: TRGV4; j_gene: TRGJ1/TRGJ2; CDR3nt: TGTGCCACCTGGGATGGGTCGCGGATGGTCTATAAGAAACTCTTT; CDR3aa: CATWDGSRMVYKKLF
abundance: .; v_gene: TRGV9; j_gene: TRGJ1/TRGJ2; CDR3nt: TGTGCCTTGTTTCCGGGTAAGAAACTCTTT; CDR3aa: CALFPGKKLF
abundance: .; v_gene: TRGV9; j_gene: TRGJ1/TRGJ2; CDR3nt: TGTGCCTTGTGGGAGGACACATTGAAACTCTTT; CDR3aa: CALWEDTLKLF
abundance: .; v_gene: TRGV8; j_gene: TRGJ1/TRGJ2; CDR3nt: TGTGCCACCTGGGATAGTAGGCGTTATTATAAGAAACTCTTT; CDR3aa: CATWDSRRYYKKLF
abundance: few; v_gene: TRGV4; j_gene: TRGJ1/TRGJ2; CDR3nt: TGTGCCACCTGGGATGGCCCTATCAAACTCTTT; CDR3aa: CATWDGPIKLF
abundance: once; v_gene: TRGV8; j_gene: TRGJP2; CDR3nt: TGTGCCACCTGGGATCTGGGGACCAGTAGTGATTGGATCAAGACGTTT; CDR3aa: CATWDLGTSSDWIKTF
abundance: .; v_gene: TRGV4; j_gene: TRGJ1/TRGJ2; CDR3nt: TGTGCCACCTGGGATGCTTTTGGTAAGAAACTCTTT; CDR3aa: CATWDAFGKKLF
abundance: .; v_gene: TRGV2; j_gene: TRGJ1/TRGJ2; CDR3nt: TGTGCCACCTGGGACGGAAATGGGAAACTCTTT; CDR3aa: CATWDGNGKLF